This TCR beta chain was documented in a study of blood T cell repertoires in COVID-19. Study information: The samples span acute and convalescent COVID-19 from the United States, Italy and Spain.

Enrolled through a virtual design, the participants were between 18 and 89 years of age and came from fewer than 30 US areas. Participants reported their clinical history, and cohort assignment relied on those reports. What the recovered Cohort 3 donors had was two negative PCRs, clearance, or symptom resolution. Libraries were prepared by immunoSEQ multiplex PCR; TCRdb keeps only in-frame clonotypes and omits some of them. The sample shows a few hundred thousand clones, 85% to 90% of them seen only once. Germline CDR1 MDHEN, CDR2 SYDVKM. Trimming took 3 bases from V and 1 from J; bases not matched to a gene: 20. This CDR3 spans 20 amino acids.

Sequenced sample: PBMCs or T cells enriched from blood (not recorded which). The receptor comes from a woman in her twenties or thirties who had recovered from COVID-19. V usage is TRBV28 and J usage is TRBJ2-7; 8 nucleotides agree with TRBD2. The CDR3 loop is CASSLGRRAGALYRSYEQYF. As DNA, the CDR3 is TGTGCCAGCAGTTTGGGGCGACGAGCGGGGGCACTATACAGGTCCTACGAGCAGTACTTC.